In its sample, the clone carrying this T cell receptor (beta chain) is medium-sized. Its specificity is not known. This beta chain is an unintended read in a library built for alpha chains; its size means little. The time point was: sample taken at primary tumor resection. CDR1 and CDR2 (germline): SQVTM, ANQGSEA. There are 12 residues in the CDR3. The J segment lost 4 bases and the V segment lost 8 bases, leaving 5 bases of the junction unmatched. The source of the sample is a study of spatial heterogeneity in lung cancer. Study-wide results and caveats: Tumor mutation count correlated with how many alpha and beta TCRs expanded intratumorally.

TCRdb fed the 5' RACE reads into MiXCR, producing one record per CDR3 protein. The table has about 3,500 distinct CDR3 sequences, approximately 4.6% seen once. The sequencing here drew on lung tumor tissue, taken at surgery. This receptor was obtained from a female donor with early-stage non-small cell lung cancer. V and J are TRBV29-1 and TRBJ2-3; 8 bases are shared with TRBD1. CDR3 in amino acids: CSWTGLADTQYF. The CDR3 coding sequence is TGCAGCTGGACAGGGTTGGCAGATACGCAGTATTTT.